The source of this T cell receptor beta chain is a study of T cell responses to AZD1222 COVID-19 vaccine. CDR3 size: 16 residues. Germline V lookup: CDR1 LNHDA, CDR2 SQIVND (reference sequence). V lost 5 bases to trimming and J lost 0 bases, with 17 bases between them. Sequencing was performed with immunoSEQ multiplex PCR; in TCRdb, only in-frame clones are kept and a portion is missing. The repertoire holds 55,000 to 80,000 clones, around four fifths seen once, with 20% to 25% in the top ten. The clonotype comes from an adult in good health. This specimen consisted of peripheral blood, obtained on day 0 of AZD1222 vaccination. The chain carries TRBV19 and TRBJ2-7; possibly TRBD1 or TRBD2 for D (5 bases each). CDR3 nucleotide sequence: TGTGCCAGTAGTGCGGACCCGGGACCCAGCTCCTACGAGCAGTACTTC. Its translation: CASSADPGPSSYEQYF.